The next 11 T cell receptor beta chains were all read from a single sample in a study of T-cell memory formation after mild COVID-19. MiXCR was run by TCRdb on the 5' RACE reads, yielding one entry per CDR3 protein. The sample contains about 120,000 distinct CDR3 sequences, about 20% of which appear only once. The specimen was PBMCs or a T cell subset sorted from them (not recorded which). The origin of the receptors is a man aged 18 to 35 who had mild COVID-19 (a few samples of this study predate the infection). Cell type and time point are not known.

Regarding this clonotype: The junction and the germline gene differ at one end; a read error may be behind it. The chain couples TRBV4-1 to TRBJ2-4; TRBD2 aligns across 7 bases. Germline CDR1 and CDR2: MGHRA and YSYEKL. The CDR3 is made up of 13 amino acids. The CDR3 reads CASTQQGEGIQYF. DNA of the CDR3: TGCGCCAGCACCCAACAAGGGGAGGGCATTCAGTACTTC.

This clonotype was observed a few times. CDR3 amino acids: CSVKKTGAGTEAFF. In DNA, the CDR3 is TGCAGCGTTAAGAAGACAGGGGCTGGCACTGAAGCTTTCTTT. The chain carries TRBV29-1 and TRBJ1-1; 8 nucleotides agree with TRBD1. The length of the CDR3 is 14 residues. V lost 5 bases, J lost 4 bases, and 9 bases stayed unmatched. CDR1 and CDR2 from the germline V gene are SQVTM and ANQGSEA.

This clonotype has only a few counts. J is TRBJ2-2 and V is TRBV4-3; D call uncertain. The CDR3 is 13 amino acids. V was cut by 1 base and J by 6 bases, with 6 bases left in between. Germline CDR1 is LGHNA and CDR2 is YSLEER. CDR3 loop: CASSQATAGELFF. The CDR3, as DNA: TGCGCCAGCAGCCAAGCTACAGCCGGGGAGCTGTTTTTT.

This chain joins TRBV9 and TRBJ2-7; maybe TRBD1 (5 bases). V lost 3 bases, J lost 7 bases, and 11 bases lay in between. Per germline, CDR1 SGDLS and CDR2 YYNGEE. This CDR3 region has 12 residues. CDR3 residues: CASSANQGEQYF. CDR3 bases: TGTGCCAGCAGCGCCAACCAGGGAGAGCAGTACTTC. Full variable domain (rest looked up from reference TRBV9 and TRBJ2-7): DSGVTQTPKHLITATGQRVTLRCSPRSGDLSVYWYQQSLDQGLQFLIQYYNGEERAKGNILERFSAQQFPDLHSELNLSSLELGDSALYFCASSANQGEQYFGPGTRLTVT.

The chain carries TRBV6-5 and TRBJ2-3; a weak D match, TRBD2 (5 bases). The CDR3 spans 15 residues. V was pared by 0 bases and J by 1 base, with 8 bases between. Germline values: CDR1 MNHEY, CDR2 SVGAGI. This CDR3 reads CASSYSKLGTDTQYF. The CDR3 DNA sequence: TGTGCCAGCAGTTACTCGAAACTAGGCACAGATACGCAGTATTTT.

The chain links TRBV5-1 to TRBJ2-7; a weak D match, TRBD2 (7 bases). From germline, CDR1 is SGHRS and CDR2 YFSETQ. This CDR3 spans 15 amino acids. Trimming removed 3 bases at V and 0 bases at J, with 13 bases between. In nucleotides, the CDR3 is TGCGCCAGCAGCTACAAGGGAGGGGGCTCCTACGAGCAGTACTTC. Its translation is CASSYKGGGSYEQYF. Complete variable domain (other parts from reference TRBV5-1 and TRBJ2-7): KAGVTQTPRYLIKTRGQQVTLSCSPISGHRSVSWYQQTPGQGLQFLFEYFSETQRNKGNFPGRFSGRQFSNSRSEMNVSTLELGDSALYLCASSYKGGGSYEQYFGPGTRLTVT.

The genes are TRBV29-1 and TRBJ2-1; weak D call: TRBD2 (5 bases). V was clipped by 7 bases and J by 5 bases, with 9 bases between them. There are 11 residues in the CDR3. Germline-derived CDR1 and CDR2 are SQVTM and ANQGSEA. CDR3 region: CSGRINNEQFF. CDR3 in DNA: TGCAGCGGGAGGATCAACAATGAGCAGTTCTTC.

V usage is TRBV4-1 and J usage is TRBJ2-1; 7 bases fit TRBD1. The CDR3 has 13 residues. Trimming cost V 4 bases and J 7 bases; bases outside gene matches: 4. Germline V gene lookup returns CDR1 MGHRA and CDR2 YSYEKL. The CDR3 here is CASSPNRGNEQFF. DNA of the CDR3: TGCGCCAGCAGCCCAAACAGGGGAAATGAGCAGTTCTTC.

This clonotype was counted a few times. The rearrangement links TRBV27 to TRBJ2-7; no firm D call. The V gene lost 2 bases and the J gene lost 4 bases, with 12 bases spanning the gap. This CDR3 has 14 residues. CDR1 is MNHEY and CDR2 is SMNVEV in the germline V gene (reference sequence). CDR3 nucleotide sequence: TGTGCCAGCAGTTTAACAGTGACGGCGTACGAGCAGTACTTC. Translated: CASSLTVTAYEQYF.

In its sample, this clonotype was seen a few times. The chain has TRBV9 and TRBJ2-4; no clear D gene. This CDR3 is built from 16 residues. Trimming cost V 0 bases and J 9 bases, with 19 bases left between them. Looked up from germline, CDR1 is SGDLS and CDR2 is YYNGEE. CDR3 loop: CASSVDALGRYSIQYF. In nucleotides, the CDR3 is TGTGCCAGCAGCGTAGACGCGTTGGGCAGGTACTCCATTCAGTACTTC. Based on the CDR3 plus reference TRBV9 and TRBJ2-4, the full variable domain is DSGVTQTPKHLITATGQRVTLRCSPRSGDLSVYWYQQSLDQGLQFLIQYYNGEERAKGNILERFSAQQFPDLHSELNLSSLELGDSALYFCASSVDALGRYSIQYFGAGTRLSVL.

V and J are TRBV28 and TRBJ1-6; possible D gene TRBD1, 5 bases. Per the germline V gene, CDR1 is MDHEN and CDR2 is SYDVKM. The CDR3 runs 14 residues. With 10 bases removed from V and 10 bases from J, the gap between germline ends came to 20 bases. CDR3 coding DNA: TGTGCCACCGGTATGGGGGGGAGAGGATCACCCCTCCACTTT. The encoded protein is CATGMGGRGSPLHF.